The following is a T cell receptor (beta chain) sequence with its context. CDR3 length equals 13 residues. Trimming took 3 bases from V and 6 from J; bases not matched to a gene: 2. Looked up from germline, CDR1 is SGHTA and CDR2 is FQGTGA. These data belong to a study of blood T cell repertoires in COVID-19. Original data processing: Amplifying reference gene primers gave estimates of nucleated cell counts. This table comes from immunoSEQ multiplex PCR, and its TCRdb copy is limited to in-frame clones, with some not included. V and J calls and clone size are those listed in that table; D and trimming were worked out from the DNA. Here the sample spans some 220,000 clones, around 84% being singletons.

The receptor comes from a woman between 55 and 75 years old who had recovered from COVID-19. The source material was peripheral blood. The V and J genes are TRBV7-3 and TRBJ1-1, with 9 bases fitting TRBD1. CDR3: CASSLDRGAEAFF. The CDR3 DNA is TGTGCCAGCAGCTTGGACAGGGGCGCTGAAGCTTTCTTT.